This TCR beta chain originates from a study of CD8 T cells in Susac syndrome. This CDR3 contains 15 residues. J was trimmed by 5 bases and V by 5 bases; bases with no gene match: 8. Controls were healthy donors (matched for age and sex). Negative isolation yielded CD4+ and CD8+ T cells, and FACS enriched TEMRA cells. Reverse transcription of 0.5 to 1 ug RNA was carried out with random hexamers. The authors amplified TCR beta CDR3 across 54 Vbeta and 13 Jbeta using immunoSEQ multiplex PCR. TCRdb re-analysed the immunoSEQ multiplex PCR reads in MiXCR, keeping a single row per CDR3 protein. The repertoire holds 27,000 or so distinct CDR3 sequences, with roughly 94% as singletons.

The specimen sequenced was CD8+ T cells from PBMCs. J is TRBJ1-5 and V is TRBV12-3 or TRBV12-4, with 8 nucleotides matching TRBD1. The clonotype was recovered from a human donor in good health. CDR3 residues: CASSQADREDQPQHF. The CDR3 DNA sequence: TGTGCCAGCAGTCAAGCGGACAGGGAGGATCAGCCCCAGCATTTT.